Below, 32 T cell receptor beta chains from the same sample are listed, as sequenced in a study of shared T cell receptors in the human thymus. Assay: immunoSEQ multiplex PCR; the TCRdb copy retains only in-frame clones and omits some. This table holds hundreds of thousands of clones, 80% to 90% found once. This sample also appeared in a second study, on human thymus T cells.

The sample consisted of thymocytes. The receptor set was obtained from a girl under three years old with a congenital heart defect.

This clone was detected only once. Here the CDR3 DNA reads TGTGCCAGCTCTGTGGACAGGGACTACGAGCAGTACTTC. Protein: CASSVDRDYEQYF. The V gene is TRBV6-5, the J gene TRBJ2-7; the match to TRBD1 covers 8 bases. Germline V gene data show CDR1 as MNHEY and CDR2 as SVGAGI. J was trimmed by 3 bases and V by 8 bases; bases with no gene match: 6. The CDR3 covers 13 residues.

This clone showed up just once. This sequence joins TRBV5-5 and TRBJ2-7; D might be TRBD2 (5 bases). This CDR3 region has 17 residues. Germline V gives CDR1 SGHKS, CDR2 YYEKEE (reference sequence). Deletions cut 4 bases from V and 0 bases from J, with 20 bases between. The DNA of the CDR3 is TGTGCCAGCAGCGGGCCGGGATCCCCTGCTGACTCCTACGAGCAGTACTTC. Protein: CASSGPGSPADSYEQYF.

V is TRBV7-9 and J is TRBJ2-1; D not resolved. The germline CDR1 and CDR2 sequences are SEHNR and FQNEAQ (reference sequence). Trimming took 1 base from V and 6 from J, leaving 19 bases between them. The CDR3 has 17 amino acids. Here the CDR3 DNA reads TGTGCCAGCAGCTTAGAATTTCGAGGTCTCGCCTCCAATGAGCAGTTCTTC. Translating gives CASSLEFRGLASNEQFF.

CDR3 coding DNA: TGCGCCAGCAGCCAAGATCCGATACCGGGACAGGGTATCGACACCGGGGAGCTGTTTTTT. Protein: CASSQDPIPGQGIDTGELFF. The chain couples TRBV4-3 to TRBJ2-2, with TRBD1 identical over 9 bases. CDR1 and CDR2 from the germline V gene are LGHNA and YSLEER. Unmatched junction bases numbered 14, after V lost 0 bases and J lost 3 bases. The CDR3 loop spans 20 amino acids.

The chain has TRBV5-6 and TRBJ2-7; 10 nucleotides line up with TRBD1. J lost 5 bases, V lost 0 bases, and 2 bases had no gene match. Germline assignment: CDR1 SGHDT and CDR2 YYEEEE. There are 14 residues in the CDR3. In DNA, the CDR3 is TGTGCCAGCAGCTTGGGGACAGGGGGGGACGAGCAGTACTTC. Protein: CASSLGTGGDEQYF. Full variable domain (remainder filled in from reference TRBV5-6 and TRBJ2-7): DAGVTQSPTHLIKTRGQQVTLRCSPKSGHDTVSWYQQALGQGPQFIFQYYEEEERQRGNFPDRFSGHQFPNYSSELNVNALLLGDSALYLCASSLGTGGDEQYFGPGTRLTVT.

Comments on this clone: Other DNA sequences of this sample code for an identical CDR3. The V gene is TRBV6-6, the J gene TRBJ1-1; TRBD1 aligns across 8 bases. V lost 7 bases to trimming and J lost 8 bases; unmatched junction nucleotides: 12. Germline V gives CDR1 MNHNY, CDR2 SVGAGI (reference sequence). This CDR3 region has 14 residues. The CDR3 sequence is CASIQTRDRWEAFF. For the CDR3, the DNA is TGTGCCAGCATCCAAACCCGGGACAGGTGGGAAGCTTTCTTT.

This rearrangement joins TRBV2 to TRBJ2-7, with D possibly matching TRBD2 (6 bases). Trimming pared 2 bases from V and 0 bases from J, leaving 14 bases between. Germline V lookup: CDR1 SNHLY, CDR2 FYNNEI. There are 16 residues in the CDR3. The CDR3 DNA follows: TGTGCCAGCAGTGAATTAGCGGCTCCGAGCTCCTACGAGCAGTACTTC. Translation gives CASSELAAPSSYEQYF.

This chain connects TRBV11-2 to TRBJ2-4, with D tentatively TRBD1 (6 bases). This CDR3 comprises 16 residues. The germline CDR1 and CDR2 sequences are SGHAT and FQNNGV. V lost 1 base to trimming and J lost 5 bases, with 15 bases between them. CDR3 amino acids: CASSLADRPRENIQYF. The CDR3 nucleotides are TGTGCCAGCAGCTTAGCCGACAGGCCCCGAGAAAACATTCAGTACTTC. The complete variable domain, with remaining parts taken from reference TRBV11-2 and TRBJ2-4, reads EAGVAQSPRYKIIEKRQSVAFWCNPISGHATLYWYQQILGQGPKLLIQFQNNGVVDDSQLPKDRFSAERLKGVDSTLKIQPAKLEDSAVYLCASSLADRPRENIQYFGAGTRLSVL.

The sample holds a few counts of this clone. V and J are TRBV7-9 and TRBJ1-5; no clear D gene. CDR1 and CDR2 from the germline V gene are SEHNR and FQNEAQ (reference sequence). Between the trimmed V and J ends, which lost 4 bases and 10 bases, there was a span of 17 bases. This CDR3 contains 14 residues. The CDR3, as DNA: TGTGCCAGCAGCTCCCCTCGGGTAGGCAAACCCCAGCATTTT. Translated, it gives CASSSPRVGKPQHF.

The rearrangement links TRBV7-2 to TRBJ2-5, with TRBD1 identical over 7 bases. The CDR3 is made up of 16 amino acids. With 2 bases clipped from V and 2 bases from J, the junction kept 8 bases outside the gene matches. Germline values: CDR1 SGHTA, CDR2 FQGNSA. CDR3: CASSLFLPGQQETQYF. In DNA form, the CDR3 reads TGTGCCAGCAGCTTATTTCTACCGGGACAGCAAGAGACCCAGTACTTC.

V usage is TRBV9 and J usage is TRBJ1-6, with D hard to call. Germline V gives CDR1 SGDLS, CDR2 YYNGEE. The CDR3 consists of 15 residues. V was pared by 0 bases and J by 3 bases, with 7 bases between. CDR3 sequence: CASSVGHLYNSPLHF. For the CDR3, the DNA is TGTGCCAGCAGCGTAGGGCACCTCTATAATTCACCCCTCCACTTT.

This clone was picked up one time. The chain employs TRBV5-6 and TRBJ2-1, with 7 bases identical to TRBD1. The germline CDR1 and CDR2 sequences are SGHDT and YYEEEE. V lost 5 bases to trimming and J lost 5 bases; unmatched junction nucleotides: 7. The CDR3 totals 14 residues. For the CDR3, the DNA is TGTGCCAGCAGTGGGTGGCAGGGGGACAATGAGCAGTTCTTC. Translation: CASSGWQGDNEQFF.

This chain connects TRBV6-5 to TRBJ2-3; 7 bases fit TRBD2. The CDR3 loop spans 12 amino acids. Per germline, CDR1 MNHEY and CDR2 SVGAGI. V trimming: 7 bases; J trimming: 5 bases; junction bases outside the gene matches: 3. The CDR3 DNA follows: TGTGCCAGCAAGCGGGGAGGAGATACGCAGTATTTT. It codes for CASKRGGDTQYF.

V and J are TRBV10-3 and TRBJ1-2; 8 nucleotides match TRBD1. The germline gives CDR1 ENHRY, CDR2 SYGVKD. CDR3 length: 15 amino acids. J lost 0 bases, V lost 9 bases, and 9 bases had no gene match. CDR3 bases: TGTGCCATTAACCCGAAACAGGGGGCTAACTATGGCTACACCTTC. Protein product: CAINPKQGANYGYTF.

The chain links TRBV5-5 to TRBJ2-5; D is unclear. Germline V gene data show CDR1 as SGHKS and CDR2 as YYEKEE (reference sequence). V lost 0 bases, J lost 4 bases, and 7 bases lay in between. The CDR3 has 13 residues. The CDR3 DNA is TGTGCCAGCAGCTTGGTGGGCTTAGAGACCCAGTACTTC. Amino acids: CASSLVGLETQYF.

In its sample, this clone was seen a few times. The chain links TRBV10-2 to TRBJ1-4, with 9 bases that match TRBD1. This CDR3 has 14 amino acids. V was pared by 8 bases and J by 8 bases, with 9 bases of the junction left unmatched. The germline CDR1 and CDR2 sequences are WSHSY and SAAADI. CDR3 DNA: TGCGCCAGCGGCTTGCGACAGGGGGTCGAAAAACTGTTTTTT. Amino acid sequence: CASGLRQGVEKLFF.

The chain is built from TRBV5-4 and TRBJ1-1, with 9 bases that match TRBD1. In germline, CDR1 is SGHNT, CDR2 YYREEE (reference sequence). The CDR3 loop spans 15 amino acids. With 5 bases clipped from V and 4 bases from J, the junction kept 9 bases outside the gene matches. Here the CDR3 reads CASRNQQGAGTEAFF. The CDR3 DNA reads TGTGCCAGCAGAAACCAACAGGGGGCGGGCACTGAAGCTTTCTTT.

A few counts support this clone. The chain employs TRBV20-1 and TRBJ2-4; D uncertain. Trimming pared 5 bases from V and 5 bases from J, leaving 4 bases between. Germline assignment: CDR1 DFQATT and CDR2 SNEGSKA (reference sequence). This CDR3 comprises 10 residues. The CDR3, as DNA: TGCAGTGCTGGGCAAAACATTCAGTACTTC. This encodes CSAGQNIQYF.

The chain joins TRBV28 to TRBJ1-5, with TRBD1 matching 9 bases. Trimming at V came to 4 bases and at J to 4 bases, leaving 5 bases not matched to a gene. Germline-derived CDR1 and CDR2 are MDHEN and SYDVKM. CDR3 length: 15 amino acids. This chain's CDR3 is CASSSRTGANQPQHF. The CDR3 DNA is TGTGCCAGCAGTTCTCGGACAGGGGCTAATCAGCCCCAGCATTTT.

This chain uses TRBV20-1 with TRBJ1-6, with D possibly TRBD1 on 5 matching bases. This CDR3 is built from 11 residues. V was cut by 3 bases and J by 13 bases, with 10 bases left in between. CDR1 is DFQATT and CDR2 is SNEGSKA in the germline V gene (reference sequence). In DNA, the CDR3 is TGCAGTGCTAGGGGGGGATTTCCCCTCCACTTT. Amino acid sequence: CSARGGFPLHF.

The rearrangement uses TRBV2 and TRBJ2-2, with D unresolved. The CDR3 has 13 residues. The V gene's germline CDR1 is SNHLY and CDR2 FYNNEI. With 7 bases removed from V and 0 bases from J, the gap between germline ends came to 6 bases. CDR3 amino acids: CASIWPNTGELFF. The CDR3 DNA reads as TGTGCCAGCATTTGGCCGAACACCGGGGAGCTGTTTTTT.

V gene TRBV28 combines with J gene TRBJ1-2; possible D gene TRBD1, 5 bases. Between the trimmed V and J ends, which lost 3 bases and 6 bases, there was a span of 11 bases. The CDR3 has 13 amino acids. CDR1 MDHEN and CDR2 SYDVKM come from the germline V gene. CDR3 in DNA: TGTGCCAGCAGTTTCCCCAGGGAAGATGGCTACACCTTC. Encoded protein: CASSFPREDGYTF.

The chain has TRBV4-1 and TRBJ1-6, with 7 positions matching TRBD1. Germline assignment: CDR1 MGHRA and CDR2 YSYEKL. V lost 3 bases to trimming and J lost 7 bases; unmatched junction nucleotides: 9. This CDR3 has 16 amino acids. CDR3 sequence: CASSHVTGTENSPLHF. The CDR3 DNA sequence: TGCGCCAGCAGCCACGTCACCGGGACAGAGAATTCACCCCTCCACTTT.

The chain couples TRBV2 to TRBJ2-7; D is possibly TRBD2 (6 bases). The V and J ends lost 3 bases and 0 bases respectively, with 21 bases between them. The CDR3 contains 18 residues. Looked up from germline, CDR1 is SNHLY and CDR2 is FYNNEI. CDR3 DNA sequence: TGTGCCAGCAGTGATTGGGTTCGATCGGGAGTAACCTCCTACGAGCAGTACTTC. It is translated as CASSDWVRSGVTSYEQYF.

This chain links TRBV9 with TRBJ1-2; maybe TRBD1 (5 bases). Trimming left V 0 bases short and J 8 bases short, with 11 bases between. The CDR3 has 13 residues. Germline values: CDR1 SGDLS, CDR2 YYNGEE. The CDR3 protein is CASSVGTGEGYTF. The CDR3 DNA reads as TGTGCCAGCAGCGTAGGTACAGGAGAAGGCTACACCTTC.

Concerning this clone itself: The sample contains more than one DNA sequence encoding this CDR3. V usage is TRBV5-1 and J usage is TRBJ1-1, with 7 bases lining up with TRBD1. V shed 3 bases and J 0 bases; nucleotides not matched to a gene: 2. The CDR3 loop spans 14 amino acids. Germline CDR1 reads SGHRS; CDR2 reads YFSETQ. The chain's CDR3 is CASSSGQVNTEAFF. The CDR3 DNA follows: TGCGCCAGCAGCTCCGGACAGGTGAACACTGAAGCTTTCTTT.

The chain recombines TRBV4-1 with TRBJ1-1, with D perhaps TRBD1 (5 bases). Deletions cut 4 bases from V and 4 bases from J, with 16 bases between. Germline CDR1 is MGHRA and CDR2 is YSYEKL. This CDR3 has 15 residues. In DNA form, the CDR3 reads TGCGCCAGCAGCCTAAGGGGCAGGGAGGCCACTGAAGCTTTCTTT. This codes for CASSLRGREATEAFF.

CDR3 in amino acids: CASSDSRIFFNNQPQHF. The CDR3 coding sequence is TGTGCCAGCAGTGATAGCCGGATTTTTTTTAACAATCAGCCCCAGCATTTT. The chain has TRBV28 and TRBJ1-5; D not certain. The CDR3 extends over 17 amino acids. With 5 bases removed from V and 3 bases from J, the gap between germline ends came to 20 bases. Germline lookup yields CDR1 MDHEN and CDR2 SYDVKM.

The J gene is TRBJ2-7, the V gene TRBV18; D possibly corresponds to TRBD1 (5 bases). The CDR3 has 14 residues. CDR1 and CDR2 (germline): KGHSH, LQKENI. With 3 bases removed from V and 4 bases from J, the gap between germline ends came to 13 bases. CDR3 bases: TGTGCCAGCTCACCGAGGCAGGGATTTTACGAGCAGTACTTC. Its protein is CASSPRQGFYEQYF.

This sequence joins TRBV29-1 and TRBJ1-2; D unclear. The CDR3 runs to 11 residues. Germline CDR1 and CDR2: SQVTM and ANQGSEA. V dropped 4 bases and J dropped 4 bases, with 7 bases sitting between them. The CDR3 sequence is CSVVQSYGYTF. The CDR3 nucleotides read TGCAGCGTTGTACAGTCCTATGGCTACACCTTC.

The CDR3, as DNA: TGTGCCAGCAGCTCCGCGGGACAGCCCTACGAGCAGTACTTC. It is translated as CASSSAGQPYEQYF. The chain has TRBV7-9 and TRBJ2-7; a weak D match, TRBD1 (7 bases). CDR1 and CDR2 (germline): SEHNR, FQNEAQ (reference sequence). The CDR3 contains 14 residues. Trimming removed 4 bases at V and 2 bases at J, with 12 bases between. The full variable domain, rest sourced from reference TRBV7-9 and TRBJ2-7, is DTGVSQNPRHKITKRGQNVTFRCDPISEHNRLYWYRQTLGQGPEFLTYFQNEAQLEKSRLLSDRFSAERPKGSFSTLEIQRTEQGDSAMYLCASSSAGQPYEQYFGPGTRLTVT.

The CDR3 protein is CASSVEGTGVTEAFF. In DNA, the CDR3 is TGTGCCAGCAGCGTAGAGGGGACAGGGGTCACTGAAGCTTTCTTT. The gene calls are TRBV9 and TRBJ1-1; 10 nucleotides align to TRBD1. The CDR3 is made up of 15 amino acids. The junction had 3 bases not matched to a gene; V was cut back by 0 bases and J by 4 bases. Germline V gene lookup returns CDR1 SGDLS and CDR2 YYNGEE. Variable domain in full (rest from reference TRBV9 and TRBJ1-1): DSGVTQTPKHLITATGQRVTLRCSPRSGDLSVYWYQQSLDQGLQFLIQYYNGEERAKGNILERFSAQQFPDLHSELNLSSLELGDSALYFCASSVEGTGVTEAFFGQGTRLTVV.